This T cell receptor beta chain was profiled in a study of cytomegalovirus exposure and HLA in healthy donors. Study findings and constraints: In a later analysis, 15,000 to 20,000 TCR beta sequences were associated with HLA alleles at 0.05 false discovery rate. A later analysis found TCR association rates differed by HLA locus, highest for DRB1 and lowest for HLA-C. In an earlier analysis, in under 700 donors, most V segments appeared productive either ~87% or ~30% of the time. Later on, a genetic analysis was performed. It linked a missense variant in DCLRE1C with V- and J-gene trimming of TCR beta.

Details on this clone: As yet, its antigen is unknown.

The CDR3 extends over 14 amino acids. V was clipped by 0 bases and J by 2 bases, with 8 bases between them. CDR1 SGHKS and CDR2 YYEKEE come from the germline V gene (reference sequence). The PCR employed 60 Vbeta primers together with 13 Jbeta primers. TCRdb keeps only in-frame clones here, not all; method: immunoSEQ multiplex PCR. The repertoire consists of 64,000 or so clones, with about 85% occurring once and the leading ten covering over 8.5%. What was sequenced was PBMCs. The chain couples TRBV5-5 to TRBJ2-5; tentative D call: TRBD1 (5 bases). The receptor's source is a female donor in good health and CMV-seronegative. CDR3 in amino acids: CASSLVTAQETQYF. The CDR3 DNA reads TGTGCCAGCAGCTTGGTGACAGCTCAAGAGACCCAGTACTTC.